This is a list of T cell receptor beta chains from one sample in a study of tumor and adjacent non-tumor tissue in lung cancer. Each CDR3 protein is one row after TCRdb ran MiXCR on the multiplex PCR reads. The sample comprises roughly 81,000 distinct CDR3 sequences, around three fifths of which are singletons, and roughly 14% rests with the top ten. The sequenced sample was lung tumor tissue. These receptors all stem from a man between 65 and 85 years old with non-small cell lung cancer. CDR3s include the opening cysteine and the closing phenylalanine or tryptophan. A D gene is named only where the DNA matches it firmly. Where a row states a size, it is once, few, many or the class of an expanded clone; other rows omit it.

TRBV6-6	TRBJ2-2	-	TRBD1	TGTGCCAGGAGTCCCGAGACAGGGGGCACCGGGGAGCTGTTTTTT	CARSPETGGTGELFF
TRBV11-3	TRBJ2-3	many	TRBD2	TGTGCCAGCAGCTTACAGGGCGGGAGGGCCGGAGATACGCAGTATTTT	CASSLQGGRAGDTQYF
TRBV5-5	TRBJ1-1	many	TRBD1	TGTGCCAGCAGCTCCCGACAGGGGGCTTTGAACACTGAAGCTTTCTTT	CASSSRQGALNTEAFF
TRBV11-2	TRBJ2-7	few	-	TGTGCCAGTAGCATTATAGGGTTCGGTGTCTACGAGCAGTACTTC	CASSIIGFGVYEQYF
TRBV29-1	TRBJ2-3	medium-sized	-	TGCAGCGTTTATTGGGCAGATACGCAGTATTTT	CSVYWADTQYF
TRBV6-6	TRBJ2-1	-	TRBD2	TGTGCCAGCAGCCCGGGACGCGGGAGGTTCGATGAGCAGTTCTTC	CASSPGRGRFDEQFF
TRBV29-1	TRBJ2-5	-	-	TGCAGCGTTGCCGCCAACCCGGGCGGTGAGACTCAGTACTTC	CSVAANPGGETQYF
TRBV10-3	TRBJ1-1	-	-	TGTGCCATCAGGGAGGACATGGGGCATACTGGAGCTTTCTTT	CAIREDMGHTGAFF
TRBV28	TRBJ1-1	-	-	TGTGGCAGCAGCGTCCCCGGATGGGAGAACACTGAAGCCTTCTTT	CGSSVPGWENTEAFF
TRBV4-1	TRBJ1-6	-	-	TGCGCCAGCATCCCCGGACGGGGGGTTACACCCCTCCACTTT	CASIPGRGVTPLHF
TRBV7-9	TRBJ2-7	-	TRBD2	TGTGTCAGCAGGGCGGGAGTATCTACCTGCGAGCAGTACTTC	CVSRAGVSTCEQYF
TRBV5-4	TRBJ2-1	-	TRBD2	TGTGCCAACACCAGGACTAGCGGGAGCCCCAACAATGAGCAGTTCTTC	CANTRTSGSPNNEQFF
TRBV11-2	TRBJ2-7	-	-	TGTGCCAACAGCCCCACAGAGTACGAGCAATACTTC	CANSPTEYEQYF
TRBV11-2	TRBJ2-1	few	-	TGTGTCAGCAACTTAAGGGCTGGCACCGGTCCGCAGTTCTTC	CVSNLRAGTGPQFF
TRBV6-4	TRBJ2-1	few	TRBD2	TGTGCCAGCAGTGAGGGGCTAGCGGGGGATGAGCAGTTCTTC	CASSEGLAGDEQFF
TRBV11-2	TRBJ2-2	-	-	TGTGCCAGCAACCCTCCTCCCCTGAACACCGTGGAGCTGTTTTTT	CASNPPPLNTVELFF
TRBV10-2	TRBJ2-7	-	TRBD1	TGCGCCAGCAGGGGAGGGACAGGGGGAGCCTACGAGCAGTACTTC	CASRGGTGGAYEQYF
TRBV11-2	TRBJ2-5	few	TRBD1	TGTATCAGTAGCTGGACCAGGACAGGCCAAGAGACCCAGTACTTC	CISSWTRTGQETQYF
TRBV10-3	TRBJ2-7	-	-	TGTGCCATCAGAGTAAATTTTGGGCTAGCAGGGGACGACGAGCAGTACTTC	CAIRVNFGLAGDDEQYF
TRBV6-1	TRBJ2-7	-	TRBD1	TGTGCCAGCAGTGAAAGGTCGAGAGGGGGCCTTGTCTACGAGCAGTACTTC	CASSERSRGGLVYEQYF
TRBV30	TRBJ1-2	many	-	TGCGCCTGGAGTGGCGGGGTCGGGGGGAATAACTATGGCTACACCTTC	CAWSGGVGGNNYGYTF
TRBV6-6	TRBJ1-5	-	-	TGTGCCAGCAATACAGGCGGGATCAATCAGCCCCAGCATTTT	CASNTGGINQPQHF
TRBV29-1	TRBJ2-1	-	-	TGCAGCGTAACCGGGGGAGTAGGGGTGGGTGAGCAGTTCTTC	CSVTGGVGVGEQFF
TRBV11-3	TRBJ2-2	-	TRBD1	TGTGCCAGCAACAACAGGGGATCTGGCGCGAACACCGGGGAGTTGTTTTTT	CASNNRGSGANTGELFF
TRBV12-3/TRBV12-4	TRBJ2-1	-	-	TGTGGCAGCAACCCGGAGGTCTACAATGAGCAGTTCTTC	CGSNPEVYNEQFF
TRBV12-3/TRBV12-4	TRBJ2-3	-	-	TGTGCCAGCAGTCGCACCGCCCTTTCAGATACGCAGTATTTT	CASSRTALSDTQYF
TRBV30	TRBJ1-2	-	-	TGTGCCCGAAGCCTCGGACAGCGCGACTATGGCTACACCTTC	CARSLGQRDYGYTF
TRBV10-3	TRBJ1-2	-	-	TGTGCCATTAGTGAGCCTCAGGGGGGCTACACCTTC	CAISEPQGGYTF
TRBV12-3/TRBV12-4	TRBJ1-2	-	-	TGTGCCAGCATGCGGAACGGCGGTCCTTGGGTGGCCTTC	CASMRNGGPWVAF
TRBV6-1	TRBJ2-2	once	-	TGTGCCAGCAAACAGAGACACCAGACGGCCGGGGAGTTGTTTTTT	CASKQRHQTAGELFF
TRBV29-1	TRBJ1-1	many	TRBD1	TGCAGCGTTGATAGGGACAGTTGGTCTGAAGCTTTCTTT	CSVDRDSWSEAFF
TRBV6-5	TRBJ1-2	-	TRBD1	TGTGCCAACAGTAGACAGGGGGCGGCTAATTATGGCTACACCTTC	CANSRQGAANYGYTF